These T cell receptor beta chains were read from a single sample in a study of T cell responses to AZD1222 COVID-19 vaccine. Assay: immunoSEQ multiplex PCR; the TCRdb copy retains only in-frame clones and omits some. The data contain about 96,000 clones, approximately 87% of them singletons. This material consisted of peripheral blood, taken on day 0 of AZD1222 vaccination. The receptors were gathered from an adult in good health. The CDR3 runs from the conserved cysteine through the conserved F or W. A D gene is named only where the DNA matches it firmly. Clone size is stated in some rows and not others, as once, few, many or a class when expanded.

J gene | clone size | D gene | V gene | CDR3 DNA | CDR3 protein
TRBJ2-1 | . | . | TRBV29-1 | TGCAGCGTCCATAGGGTGGTTTCCTACAATGAGCAGTTCTTC | CSVHRVVSYNEQFF
TRBJ2-5 | . | . | TRBV19 | TGTGCCAGTAGTATTACCAGGGGAGAGACCCAGTACTTC | CASSITRGETQYF
TRBJ2-7 | . | . | TRBV7-2 | TGTGCCAGCAGCTTAGAGCGGCACTCCTACGAGCAGTACTTC | CASSLERHSYEQYF
TRBJ1-1 | . | . | TRBV7-2 | TGTGCCAGCAGCTTATTATCTTTTGGCGGAGGGCCCACTGAAGCTTTCTTT | CASSLLSFGGGPTEAFF
TRBJ2-3 | . | TRBD2 | TRBV4-3 | TGCGCCAGCAGCCAGGGACTAGCGGGAGGGACAGATACGCAGTATTTT | CASSQGLAGGTDTQYF
TRBJ2-7 | . | . | TRBV3-1/TRBV3-2 | TGTGCCAGCGCCCGCGGCTACGAGCAGTACTTC | CASARGYEQYF
TRBJ2-7 | . | TRBD2 | TRBV4-3 | TGCGCCAGCAGCCAAGGGGGGACTAGCGGGAGTTACGAGCAGTACTTC | CASSQGGTSGSYEQYF
TRBJ2-6 | . | . | TRBV21-1 | TGTGCCCCCGCCCTGGGGGGGGCCAACGTCCTGACTTTC | CAPALGGANVLTF
TRBJ2-7 | once | . | TRBV6-5 | TGTGCCAGCAGTTACAGAACTTCCGACAGTGCCTACGAGCAGTACTTC | CASSYRTSDSAYEQYF
TRBJ1-1 | . | . | TRBV19 | TGTGCCAGTATTAAAATCGGGGTTAACACTGAAGCTTTCTTT | CASIKIGVNTEAFF
TRBJ2-7 | . | . | TRBV7-2 | TGTGCCAGCAGCTTAGCCCAGACCAAATACGAGCAGTACTTC | CASSLAQTKYEQYF
TRBJ2-7 | . | TRBD2 | TRBV6-2/TRBV6-3 | TGTGCCAGCAGTTCCCCTGCATACGGGAGGGAGGCCTACGAGCAGTACTTC | CASSSPAYGREAYEQYF
TRBJ2-5 | . | . | TRBV5-4 | TGTGCCAGCAGCTTGGGGGGGGCCGAGACCCAGTACTTC | CASSLGGAETQYF
TRBJ1-6 | . | TRBD1 | TRBV6-5 | TGTGCCAGCACTCCGGGACAGGGTTTGCGTTCACCCCTCCACTTT | CASTPGQGLRSPLHF
TRBJ2-5 | once | . | TRBV30 | TGTGCCTGGAGTGTACGCAGGGAGGAGACCCAGTACTTC | CAWSVRREETQYF
TRBJ2-3 | once | . | TRBV15 | TGTGCCACCAGCAGAGATAGGGGCGGGGCCAGGTATACGCAGTATTTT | CATSRDRGGARYTQYF
TRBJ2-5 | . | . | TRBV4-1 | TGCGCCAGCAGCCAAGATGGGACCGTGGAGACCCAGTACTTC | CASSQDGTVETQYF
TRBJ1-6 | . | . | TRBV12-3/TRBV12-4 | TGTGCCAGCAGTCCGGACAGCTATTCACCCCTCCACTTT | CASSPDSYSPLHF
TRBJ2-7 | . | . | TRBV9 | TGTGCCAGCAGCGGAAACTCCTACGAGCAGTACTTC | CASSGNSYEQYF
TRBJ1-2 | . | . | TRBV10-3 | TGTGCCATCAGTGAGGGGGGCTCAGGAGCGTATGGCTACACCTTC | CAISEGGSGAYGYTF
TRBJ1-2 | . | TRBD1 | TRBV4-2 | TGTGCCAGCAGCCAAGGCTCAGGGGGCGAGGAGGCACATTTTGGCTACACCTTC | CASSQGSGGEEAHFGYTF
TRBJ2-3 | . | . | TRBV21-1 | TGTGCCAGCAGCACGGAAATACAGCGGGAGGCGGTAGATACGCAGTATTTT | CASSTEIQREAVDTQYF
TRBJ1-2 | . | . | TRBV7-8 | TGTGCCAGCAGCTTAAGGGGCCCGACTAACTATGGCTACACCTTC | CASSLRGPTNYGYTF
TRBJ2-7 | . | . | TRBV5-4 | TGTGCCAGCAGCTTTACAGTGAACTACGAGCAGTACTTC | CASSFTVNYEQYF
TRBJ2-3 | . | . | TRBV7-9 | TGTGCCAGCAGCTACCCGGGGCCCGTCGATACGCAGTATTTT | CASSYPGPVDTQYF
TRBJ2-1 | . | TRBD1 | TRBV6-2/TRBV6-3 | TGTGCCAGCAGCCCCGGGACAGGGGGGAACAATGAGCAGTTCTTC | CASSPGTGGNNEQFF
TRBJ2-5 | . | . | TRBV5-6 | TGTGCCAGCAGCTTGACTTTACAAGAGACCCAGTACTTC | CASSLTLQETQYF
TRBJ2-5 | . | . | TRBV5-1 | TGCGCCAGCAGCAGAAACACAGTTATACAAGAGACCCAGTACTTC | CASSRNTVIQETQYF
TRBJ2-1 | once | . | TRBV6-2/TRBV6-3 | TGTGCCAGCAGCCCGGGTTGGGCGAGGCATGAGCAGTTCTTC | CASSPGWARHEQFF
TRBJ2-7 | . | . | TRBV10-2 | TGCGCCAGCACCGCCGATTACGAGCAGTACTTC | CASTADYEQYF
TRBJ2-1 | . | . | TRBV24-1 | TGTGCCACCAGTGAAACGATCGGGTGGAGCGGTCGCTCCTACAATGAGCAGTTCTTC | CATSETIGWSGRSYNEQFF